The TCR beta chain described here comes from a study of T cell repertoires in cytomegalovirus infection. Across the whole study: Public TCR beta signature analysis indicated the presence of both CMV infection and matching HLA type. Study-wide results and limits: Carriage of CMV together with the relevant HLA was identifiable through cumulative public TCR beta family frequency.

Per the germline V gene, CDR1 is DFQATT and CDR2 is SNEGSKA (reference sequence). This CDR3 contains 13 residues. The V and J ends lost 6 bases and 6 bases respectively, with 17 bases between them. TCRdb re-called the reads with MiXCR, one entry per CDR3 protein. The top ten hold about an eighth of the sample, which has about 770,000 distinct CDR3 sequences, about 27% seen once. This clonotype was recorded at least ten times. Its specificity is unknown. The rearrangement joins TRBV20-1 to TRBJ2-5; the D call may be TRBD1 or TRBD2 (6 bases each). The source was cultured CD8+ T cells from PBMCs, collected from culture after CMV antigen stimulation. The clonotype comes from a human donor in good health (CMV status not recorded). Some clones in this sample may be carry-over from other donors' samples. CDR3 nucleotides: TGCAGTGCCCCAGGAGGGGGGCTAAAGACCCAGTACTTC. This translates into CSAPGGGLKTQYF.